The subject of this entry is one TCR beta chain. With V trimmed by 5 bases and J by 14 bases, 14 bases remained unmatched. Germline V gene data show CDR1 as SGHAT and CDR2 as FQNNGV. CDR3 size: 14 residues. A single record per CDR3 protein comes from TCRdb applying MiXCR to the 5' RACE reads. Here the sample spans around 1.7 million distinct CDR3 sequences, less than 35% being singletons. These data are taken from a study of identical twins. This clonotype was obtained from a newborn girl in good health. The chain uses TRBV11-2 and TRBJ2-1; 8 nucleotides agree with TRBD2. Sequencing was carried out using cord blood. The DNA for the CDR3 is TGTGCCAGCAGCATGCCACGGGAGGGCCTCCTTAAGTTCTTC. It yields the protein CASSMPREGLLKFF.